The clone carrying this T cell receptor (beta chain) has at least ten counts. Its antigen is not known. These data belong to a study of T cells in Graves' hyperthyroidism and ophthalmopathy. Findings and caveats of the study: Model predictions of ophthalmopathy came a median around 6.5 months before onset. From stable hyperthyroidism, ophthalmopathy was separated by a 13 V-J model.

V lost 0 bases and J 2 bases, leaving 11 bases between the germline ends. The CDR3 is 15 residues long. Germline V gene data show CDR1 as GTSNPN and CDR2 as SVGIG (reference sequence). Amplified TCR beta CDR3 regions derived from RNA transcripts. Researchers ran a first-round RT-PCR on the TCR CDR3 using the HTBI primer set. TCRdb reprocessed the multiplex PCR reads with MiXCR, giving one entry per CDR3 protein. Here the sample spans around 250,000 distinct CDR3 sequences, 13% to 15% being singletons. The chain is built from TRBV30 and TRBJ2-1, with D maybe TRBD2 (5 bases). The sequence was obtained from a woman between 40 and 50 years old with Graves' hyperthyroidism that later progressed to Graves' ophthalmopathy. The sample comprised blood. The CDR3 DNA reads TGTGCCTGGAGTGTAAATCAGCGGACCTACAATGAGCAGTTCTTC. Its protein is CAWSVNQRTYNEQFF.